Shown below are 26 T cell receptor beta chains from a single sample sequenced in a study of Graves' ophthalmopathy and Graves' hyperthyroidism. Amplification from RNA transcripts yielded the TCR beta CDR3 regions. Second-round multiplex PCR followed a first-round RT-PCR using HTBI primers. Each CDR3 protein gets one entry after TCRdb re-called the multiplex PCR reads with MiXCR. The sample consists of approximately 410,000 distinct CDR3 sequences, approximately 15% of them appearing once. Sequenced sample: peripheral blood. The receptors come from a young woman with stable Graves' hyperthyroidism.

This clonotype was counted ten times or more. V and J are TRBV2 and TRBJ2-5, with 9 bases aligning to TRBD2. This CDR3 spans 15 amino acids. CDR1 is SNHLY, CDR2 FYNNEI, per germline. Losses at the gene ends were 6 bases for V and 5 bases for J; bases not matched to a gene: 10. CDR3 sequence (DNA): TGTGCCAGCAGGCGGGAGGGGGCCGCCAGGGAGACCCAGTACTTC. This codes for CASRREGAARETQYF.

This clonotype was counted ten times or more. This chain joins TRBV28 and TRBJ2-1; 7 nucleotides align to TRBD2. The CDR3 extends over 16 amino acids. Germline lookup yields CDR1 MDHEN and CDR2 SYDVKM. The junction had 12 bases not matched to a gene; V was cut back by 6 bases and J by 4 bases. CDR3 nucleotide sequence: TGTGCCAGCAGCCACGCTAGGGAGGGACCATACAATGAGCAGTTCTTC. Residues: CASSHAREGPYNEQFF. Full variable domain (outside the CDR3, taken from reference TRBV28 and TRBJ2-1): DVKVTQSSRYLVKRTGEKVFLECVQDMDHENMFWYRQDPGLGLRLIYFSYDVKMKEKGDIPEGYSVSREKKERFSLILESASTNQTSMYLCASSHAREGPYNEQFFGPGTRLTVL.

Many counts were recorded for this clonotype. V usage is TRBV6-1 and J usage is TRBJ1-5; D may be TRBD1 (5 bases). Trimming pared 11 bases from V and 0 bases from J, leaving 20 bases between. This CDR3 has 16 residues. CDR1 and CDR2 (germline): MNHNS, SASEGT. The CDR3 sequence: CAAGGKGKYSNQPQHF. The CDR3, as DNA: TGTGCCGCGGGTGGTAAGGGGAAATATAGCAATCAGCCCCAGCATTTT.

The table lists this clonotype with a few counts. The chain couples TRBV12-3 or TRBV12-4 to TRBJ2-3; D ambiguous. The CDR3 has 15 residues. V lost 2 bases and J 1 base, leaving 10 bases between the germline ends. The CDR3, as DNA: TGTGCCAGCAGTTTACGACCCGCCGGCACAGATACGCAGTATTTT. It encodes CASSLRPAGTDTQYF.

In DNA, the CDR3 is TGTGCCAGCAGCTTGGCCAAAGGCGGTCGGGAGACCCAGTACTTC. Translating gives CASSLAKGGRETQYF. V and J are TRBV5-4 and TRBJ2-5; D not resolved. Germline V gene sequence: CDR1 SGHNT, CDR2 YYREEE (reference sequence). The length of the CDR3 is 15 residues. V was trimmed by 0 bases and J by 5 bases, leaving 14 bases between them.

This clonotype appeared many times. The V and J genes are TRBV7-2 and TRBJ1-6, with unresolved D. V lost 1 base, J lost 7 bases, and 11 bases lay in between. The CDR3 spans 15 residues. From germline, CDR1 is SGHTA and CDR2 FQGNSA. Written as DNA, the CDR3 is TGTGCCAGCAGCTTAGACTGGGGAGGGAATTCACCCCTCCACTTT. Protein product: CASSLDWGGNSPLHF.

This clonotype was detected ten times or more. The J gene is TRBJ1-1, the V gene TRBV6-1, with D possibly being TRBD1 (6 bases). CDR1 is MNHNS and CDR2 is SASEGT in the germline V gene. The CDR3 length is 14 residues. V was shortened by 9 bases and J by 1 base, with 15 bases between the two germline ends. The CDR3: CARPRGAGNTEAFF. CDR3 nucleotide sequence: TGTGCCAGGCCCCGGGGGGCGGGGAACACTGAAGCTTTCTTT.

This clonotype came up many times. Here the CDR3 DNA reads TGTGCCAGCAGCTTAGCCAGCAACACCGGGGAGCTGTTTTTT. The encoded protein is CASSLASNTGELFF. This rearrangement joins TRBV7-9 to TRBJ2-2; D is undetermined. Deletions cut 0 bases from V and 2 bases from J, with 4 bases between. Germline V lookup: CDR1 SEHNR, CDR2 FQNEAQ (reference sequence). The length of the CDR3 is 14 residues.

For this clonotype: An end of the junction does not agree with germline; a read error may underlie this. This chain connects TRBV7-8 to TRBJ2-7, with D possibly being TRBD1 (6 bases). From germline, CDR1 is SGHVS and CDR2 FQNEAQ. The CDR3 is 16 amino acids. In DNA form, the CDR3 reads TGTGCCAGCAGCACCGACACGGGACACTCGTCCTACGAGCAGGACTTC. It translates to CASSTDTGHSSYEQDF.

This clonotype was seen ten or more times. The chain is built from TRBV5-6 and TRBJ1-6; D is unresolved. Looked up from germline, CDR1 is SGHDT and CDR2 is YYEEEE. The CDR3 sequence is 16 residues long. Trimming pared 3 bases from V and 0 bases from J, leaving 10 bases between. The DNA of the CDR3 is TGTGCCAGCAGCTCCATCGAATTCTCCTATAATTCACCCCTCCACTTT. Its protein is CASSSIEFSYNSPLHF.

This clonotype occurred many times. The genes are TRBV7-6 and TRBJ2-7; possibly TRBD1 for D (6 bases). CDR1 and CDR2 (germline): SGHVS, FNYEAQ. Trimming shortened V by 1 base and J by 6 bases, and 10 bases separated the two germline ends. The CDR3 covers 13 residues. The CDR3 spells CASSLDRVSEQYF. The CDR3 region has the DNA TGTGCCAGCAGCTTAGACAGGGTCTCCGAGCAGTACTTC.

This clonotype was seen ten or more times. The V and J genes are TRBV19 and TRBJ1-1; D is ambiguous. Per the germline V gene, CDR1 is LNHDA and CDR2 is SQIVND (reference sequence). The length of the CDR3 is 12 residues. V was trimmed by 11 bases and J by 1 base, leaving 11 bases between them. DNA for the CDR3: TGTGCCTCGTGGGGATGGAACACTGAAGCTTTCTTT. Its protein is CASWGWNTEAFF.

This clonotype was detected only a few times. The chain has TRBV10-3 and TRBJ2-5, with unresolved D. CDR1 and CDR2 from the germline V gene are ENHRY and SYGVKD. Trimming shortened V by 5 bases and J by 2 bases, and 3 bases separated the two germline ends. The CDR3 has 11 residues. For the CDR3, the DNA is TGTGCCATCAGTTATCAAGAGACCCAGTACTTC. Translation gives CAISYQETQYF.

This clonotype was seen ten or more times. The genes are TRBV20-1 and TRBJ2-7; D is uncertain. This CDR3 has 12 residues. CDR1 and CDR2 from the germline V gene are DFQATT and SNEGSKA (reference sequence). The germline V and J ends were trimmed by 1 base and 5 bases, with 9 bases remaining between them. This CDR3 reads CSARGNSHEQYF. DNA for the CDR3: TGCAGTGCTAGAGGAAACAGCCACGAGCAGTACTTC.

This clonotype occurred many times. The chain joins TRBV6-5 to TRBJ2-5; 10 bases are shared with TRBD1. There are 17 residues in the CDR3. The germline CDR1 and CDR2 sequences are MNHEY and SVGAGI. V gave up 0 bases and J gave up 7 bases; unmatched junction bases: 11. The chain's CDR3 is CASSYSQGQGRVVTQYF. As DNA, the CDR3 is TGTGCCAGCAGTTACTCGCAGGGACAGGGGAGGGTAGTGACCCAGTACTTC.

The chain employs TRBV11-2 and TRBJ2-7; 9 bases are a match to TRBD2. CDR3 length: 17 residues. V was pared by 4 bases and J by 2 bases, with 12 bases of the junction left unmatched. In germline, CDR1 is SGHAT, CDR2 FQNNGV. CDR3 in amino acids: CASSWRGGGGAPYEQYF. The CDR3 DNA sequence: TGTGCCAGCAGCTGGAGGGGCGGCGGGGGGGCCCCCTACGAGCAGTACTTC.

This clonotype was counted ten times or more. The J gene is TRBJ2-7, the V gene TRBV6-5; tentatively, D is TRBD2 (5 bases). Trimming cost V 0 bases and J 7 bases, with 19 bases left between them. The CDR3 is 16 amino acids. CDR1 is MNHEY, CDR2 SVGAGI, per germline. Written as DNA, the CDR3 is TGTGCCAGCAGTTACTCTGAGGGCCTCGAGGGCCTGGAGCAGTACTTC. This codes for CASSYSEGLEGLEQYF.

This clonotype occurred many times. This chain's CDR3 is CAISEFGAGMTEAFF. The CDR3 DNA reads as TGTGCCATCAGTGAGTTTGGGGCCGGAATGACTGAAGCTTTCTTT. The chain carries TRBV10-3 and TRBJ1-1; D is perhaps TRBD1 (5 bases). The CDR3 extends over 15 amino acids. V was trimmed by 1 base and J by 5 bases, leaving 14 bases between them. CDR1 is ENHRY and CDR2 is SYGVKD in the germline V gene.

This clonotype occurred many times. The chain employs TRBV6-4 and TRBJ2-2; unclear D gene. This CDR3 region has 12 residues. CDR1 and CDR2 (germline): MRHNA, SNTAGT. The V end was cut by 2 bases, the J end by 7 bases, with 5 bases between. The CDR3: CASSDDLGELFF. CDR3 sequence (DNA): TGTGCCAGCAGTGACGATCTCGGGGAGCTGTTTTTT.

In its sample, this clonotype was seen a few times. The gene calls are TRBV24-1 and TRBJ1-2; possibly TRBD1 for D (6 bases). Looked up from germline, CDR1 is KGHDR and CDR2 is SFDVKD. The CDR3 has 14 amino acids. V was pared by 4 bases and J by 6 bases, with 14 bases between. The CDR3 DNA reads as TGTGCCACCAGTGACCCGACGGGGGCGGATGGCTACACCTTC. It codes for CATSDPTGADGYTF.

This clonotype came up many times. CDR3 coding DNA: TGTGCCAGCAGTTACAGGTCTCCGGGACAGCTGAACACTGAAGCTTTCTTT. It codes for CASSYRSPGQLNTEAFF. V usage is TRBV6-2 or TRBV6-3 and J usage is TRBJ1-1, with TRBD1 matching 7 bases. V gave up 2 bases and J gave up 0 bases; unmatched junction bases: 9. This CDR3 spans 17 amino acids. CDR1 MNHEY and CDR2 SVGEGT come from the germline V gene.

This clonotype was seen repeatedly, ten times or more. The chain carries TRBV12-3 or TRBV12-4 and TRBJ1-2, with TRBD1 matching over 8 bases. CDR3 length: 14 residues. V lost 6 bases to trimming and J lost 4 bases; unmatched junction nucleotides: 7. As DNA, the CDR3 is TGTGCCAGCAGCCCCTCCGGACAGGGCTATGGCTACACCTTC. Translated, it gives CASSPSGQGYGYTF.

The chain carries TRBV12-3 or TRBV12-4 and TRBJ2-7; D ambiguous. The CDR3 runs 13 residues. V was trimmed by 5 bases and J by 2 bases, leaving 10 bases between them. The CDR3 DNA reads TGTGCCAGCAGTGACCACACAGCCTACGAGCAGTACTTC. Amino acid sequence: CASSDHTAYEQYF.

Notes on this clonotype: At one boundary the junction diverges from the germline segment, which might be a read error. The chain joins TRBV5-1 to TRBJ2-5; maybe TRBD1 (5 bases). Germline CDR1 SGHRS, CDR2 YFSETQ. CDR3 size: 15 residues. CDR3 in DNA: TGCGCCAGCAGCTTGGACCTGACAGTACAAGAGACCCTGTACTTC. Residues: CASSLDLTVQETLYF. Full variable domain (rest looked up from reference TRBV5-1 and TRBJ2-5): KAGVTQTPRYLIKTRGQQVTLSCSPISGHRSVSWYQQTPGQGLQFLFEYFSETQRNKGNFPGRFSGRQFSNSRSEMNVSTLELGDSALYLCASSLDLTVQETLYFGPGTRLLVL.

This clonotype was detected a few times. CDR3 in amino acids: CASSYLGPGRNEQYF. The CDR3 DNA sequence: TGTGCCAGCAGCTACCTAGGTCCGGGGAGGAACGAGCAGTACTTC. The V gene is TRBV7-2, the J gene TRBJ2-7, with D possibly matching TRBD2 (6 bases). Trimming stripped 4 bases from V and 5 bases from J, with 18 bases between. The CDR3 is 15 amino acids. Germline CDR1 and CDR2: SGHTA and FQGNSA.

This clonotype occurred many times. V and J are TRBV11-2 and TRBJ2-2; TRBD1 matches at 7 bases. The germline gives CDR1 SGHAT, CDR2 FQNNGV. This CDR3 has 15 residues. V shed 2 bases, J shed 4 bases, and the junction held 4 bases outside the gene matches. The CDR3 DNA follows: TGTGCCAGCAGCTTAATTAGACAGGGCACCGGGGAGCTGTTTTTT. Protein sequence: CASSLIRQGTGELFF.